The rows below give T cell receptor beta chains drawn from one sample of a study of OX40 agonist ivuxolimab in advanced cancers. Sequencing was performed with immunoSEQ multiplex PCR; in TCRdb, only in-frame clones are kept and a portion is missing. The table includes around 95,000 clones, 89% detected once. The sample here was CD4+ or CD8+ T cells sorted from blood, taken in a trial of the OX40 agonist ivuxolimab. These receptor sequences come from an adult with an advanced solid tumor such as melanoma, head and neck, liver or kidney cancer. CDR3s include the opening cysteine and the closing phenylalanine or tryptophan. A D gene is named only where the DNA matches it firmly. Not all rows give a size; the values are once, few, many and, for expanded clones, a class.

CDR3nt,CDR3aa,d_gene,abundance,j_gene,v_gene
TGTGCCAGCAGTCCCGGAGGGGAGGAGCTGTTTTTT,CASSPGGEELFF,-,-,TRBJ2-2,TRBV28
TGCGCCAGCAGCCCTGGGACAGCATACTACGAGCAGTACTTC,CASSPGTAYYEQYF,TRBD1,-,TRBJ2-7,TRBV4-1
TGCGCCAGCAGTGTGGCTCGGAGGGAGACCCAGTACTTC,CASSVARRETQYF,-,-,TRBJ2-5,TRBV10-1
TGTGCCAGCAGCTTTGGACAGGTAGCCTACAATGAGCAGTTCTTC,CASSFGQVAYNEQFF,TRBD1,-,TRBJ2-1,TRBV11-2
TGTGCCAGCAGTGTGACAGGGCTTAATGGGTATAATTCACCCCTCCACTTT,CASSVTGLNGYNSPLHF,TRBD1,-,TRBJ1-6,TRBV27
TGTGCCAGTAGCCCCACTAGCGGGAGATCCTATGAGCAGTTCTTC,CASSPTSGRSYEQFF,TRBD2,-,TRBJ2-1,TRBV19
TGTGCCAGCAGCTTAGTTATGAACACTGAAGCTTTCTTT,CASSLVMNTEAFF,-,-,TRBJ1-1,TRBV7-7
TGCGCCAGCAGTGACACGGAATATAGCAATCAGCCCCAGCATTTT,CASSDTEYSNQPQHF,-,-,TRBJ1-5,TRBV10-1
TGCGCCAGCAGACTGGCTAGCGTGAACAACAATGAGCAGTTCTTC,CASRLASVNNNEQFF,-,-,TRBJ2-1,TRBV5-1
TGTGCCAGCGAAAAAGTGGGGGAGCAGTACTTC,CASEKVGEQYF,-,-,TRBJ2-7,TRBV6-1
TGCGCCAGCCGGGCGGGGGCGGAGGGCTACACCTTC,CASRAGAEGYTF,-,-,TRBJ1-2,TRBV5-1
TGCGCCAGCAGAACGGGACAGGGGACAGATACGCAGTATTTT,CASRTGQGTDTQYF,TRBD1,-,TRBJ2-3,TRBV5-1
TGTGCCAGCAGTTCCTGGGGGGAGGACTATTTCTTC,CASSSWGEDYFF,-,-,TRBJ2-1,TRBV27
TGCGCCAGCAGCCCCAAGACAAATTACAATGAGCAGTTCTTC,CASSPKTNYNEQFF,-,-,TRBJ2-1,TRBV5-1
TGTGCCACCGGGTTGGGGGGTAGAGAAGAGACCCAGTACTTC,CATGLGGREETQYF,-,-,TRBJ2-5,TRBV10-3
TGTGCCTGGAGTCCTACCACGAGAGTGGGGCCGTACGAGCAGTACTTC,CAWSPTTRVGPYEQYF,-,-,TRBJ2-7,TRBV30
TGTGCCAGCAGCCCTACAGGAAGCAATCAGCCCCAGCATTTT,CASSPTGSNQPQHF,-,-,TRBJ1-5,TRBV28
TGTGCCAGCAGCGGAGGAGGGGGGTCCTATCAGCCCCAGCATTTT,CASSGGGGSYQPQHF,-,-,TRBJ1-5,TRBV6-5
TGCGCCAGCAGTGAGTCGGGCGGACAGGGGAATTACGAGCAGTACTTC,CASSESGGQGNYEQYF,TRBD1,-,TRBJ2-7,TRBV10-1
TGTGCCAGCAGTTTGCCGGTTGCGGGAGTTAACACCGGGGAGCTGTTTTTT,CASSLPVAGVNTGELFF,TRBD2,-,TRBJ2-2,TRBV28
TGTGCCAGCAGCTTAGACTTTAGCGAGCAGTACTTC,CASSLDFSEQYF,-,once,TRBJ2-7,TRBV7-9
TGCGCCAGCAGCTTGATGGGTAACACCGGGGAGCTGTTTTTT,CASSLMGNTGELFF,-,-,TRBJ2-2,TRBV5-1
TGTGCCAGCAGCACCCCTAGCGGGAGACTCTCCCGAGAGACCCAGTACTTC,CASSTPSGRLSRETQYF,TRBD2,-,TRBJ2-5,TRBV5-6
TGCGCCAGCAGCCAAGATGGCGGAAAACTGTTTTTT,CASSQDGGKLFF,-,-,TRBJ1-4,TRBV4-1
TGTGCCAGTAGTGGGGACCTGGAGGGCGAGCAGTACTTC,CASSGDLEGEQYF,-,-,TRBJ2-7,TRBV19
TGTGCCAGCAGCCTAGCCACACCGGGACATTCCTCTGGGGCCAACGTCCTGACTTTC,CASSLATPGHSSGANVLTF,-,-,TRBJ2-6,TRBV9
TGTGCCAGCAAACTAGCGGGGGCCGGGACAGATACGCAGTATTTT,CASKLAGAGTDTQYF,TRBD2,-,TRBJ2-3,TRBV6-5
TGTGCCAGCAGCACCCCTCGGGGTGACAATGAGCAGTTCTTC,CASSTPRGDNEQFF,-,-,TRBJ2-1,TRBV9
TGTGCCAGCAGTTTGATAGGACAGTGGAGGCGAGAGACCCAGTACTTC,CASSLIGQWRRETQYF,-,-,TRBJ2-5,TRBV28
TGTGCCAGCAGTATAGGCGGGCTGAGGGTAGAGACCCAGTACTTC,CASSIGGLRVETQYF,-,-,TRBJ2-5,TRBV6-1
TGTGCCAGCAGTTTAGCAGGCCCCCGGGAACCTTGGGAGACCCAGTACTTC,CASSLAGPREPWETQYF,-,-,TRBJ2-5,TRBV7-9
TGTGCCAGCAGCTTATCAGGAAATTCCTACGAGCAGTACTTC,CASSLSGNSYEQYF,-,-,TRBJ2-7,TRBV5-4
TGTGCCAGCAGTTTACAACCGGTGGGGTTCGGAAACACCATATATTTT,CASSLQPVGFGNTIYF,-,once,TRBJ1-3,TRBV27
TGCAGTACCCAGGGAGATGGAAACACCATATATTTT,CSTQGDGNTIYF,-,-,TRBJ1-3,TRBV29-1
TGCAGCGTTGCGGGCCTGGCGGGAGTGAGGGGAGAGACCCAGTACTTC,CSVAGLAGVRGETQYF,TRBD2,-,TRBJ2-5,TRBV29-1
TGTGCCATCGGGGGACAGGGGGCGCGTGAGACCCAGTACTTC,CAIGGQGARETQYF,TRBD1,-,TRBJ2-5,TRBV10-3
TGCGCCAGCAGCCAGGACGGACTGAACACCGGGGAGCTGTTTTTT,CASSQDGLNTGELFF,-,-,TRBJ2-2,TRBV5-1
TGTGCCAGCAGTCGCCTACAGGGAACCGGGGAGCTGTTTTTT,CASSRLQGTGELFF,-,-,TRBJ2-2,TRBV7-9
TGTGCCAGCAGCGTCAGGGACACCGGGGAGCTGTTTTTT,CASSVRDTGELFF,-,-,TRBJ2-2,TRBV7-8
TGCGCCAGCAGCGACGGACTAGCGGGAGCATCGGGTAATGAGCAGTTCTTC,CASSDGLAGASGNEQFF,TRBD2,-,TRBJ2-1,TRBV5-1
TGTGCCAGCTCACCAGACAGCTCCTATAATTCACCCCTCCACTTT,CASSPDSSYNSPLHF,-,-,TRBJ1-6,TRBV18
TGTGCCATCAGGGACGATAAACAGGGTGAGCAGTTCTTC,CAIRDDKQGEQFF,-,-,TRBJ2-1,TRBV10-3
TGTGCCATCAGACCAACCGGGACAGGCGAGGGCTACACCTTC,CAIRPTGTGEGYTF,TRBD1,-,TRBJ1-2,TRBV10-3
TGTGCCAGCAGCTTAAGTTTGGGAGGGGGCGGATTGTTTCAGCCCCAGCATTTT,CASSLSLGGGGLFQPQHF,TRBD1,-,TRBJ1-5,TRBV7-9